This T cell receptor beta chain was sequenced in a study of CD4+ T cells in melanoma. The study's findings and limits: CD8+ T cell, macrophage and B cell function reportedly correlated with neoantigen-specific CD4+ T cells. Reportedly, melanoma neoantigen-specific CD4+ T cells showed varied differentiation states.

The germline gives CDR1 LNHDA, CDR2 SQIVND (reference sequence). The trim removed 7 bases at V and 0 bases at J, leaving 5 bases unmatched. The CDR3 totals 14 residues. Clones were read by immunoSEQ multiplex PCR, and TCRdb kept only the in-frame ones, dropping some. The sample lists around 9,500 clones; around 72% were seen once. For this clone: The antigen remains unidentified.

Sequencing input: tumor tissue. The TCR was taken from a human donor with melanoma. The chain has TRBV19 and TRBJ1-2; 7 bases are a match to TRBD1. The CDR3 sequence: CASTSDRTNYGYTF. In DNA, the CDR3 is TGTGCCAGTACCTCGGACAGGACTAACTATGGCTACACCTTC.